This is a list of T cell receptor beta chains from one sample in a study of blood T cell repertoires in COVID-19. Generated by immunoSEQ multiplex PCR, the TCRdb table keeps only in-frame clones and is missing some. In the table there are some 160,000 clones, about 86% of which are singletons. The sequencing input was peripheral blood. The source is a woman aged 70-85 years with COVID-19, enrolled during active disease. CDR3s include the opening cysteine and the closing phenylalanine or tryptophan.

cdr3_length v_call cdr3_aa
16 TRBV27 CASSRTAGTGANEQFF
16 TRBV18 CASSPGTATSYNEQFF
14 TRBV9 CASSVGGGRNEQFF
14 TRBV5-1 CASSALGLQETQYF
11 TRBV11-2 CASSYGGEQFF
14 TRBV10-2 CASRWTVAYNEQFF
11 TRBV12-3/TRBV12-4 CASSFLDTQYF
17 TRBV15 CATSRVRGGDGNQPQHF
15 TRBV28 CASTGRTGALQPQHF
15 TRBV6-5 CASSYSNSHGNTIYF
14 TRBV2 CASSIGQGNQPQHF
11 TRBV3-1/TRBV3-2 CASSQQGTQYF
14 TRBV28 CASSLFGNYNEQFF
15 TRBV3-1/TRBV3-2 CASSPTGIPYYGYTF
13 TRBV4-2 CASSQDRLSRQYF
13 TRBV6-5 CASRRILNTEAFF
16 TRBV7-9 CASRPPSSGGAGEQYF
14 TRBV7-2 CASSVFLAAYEQYF
14 TRBV5-1 CASSLGQGRETQYF
16 TRBV9 CASSVGYSGGGETQYF
14 TRBV6-5 CATRQGAGYTEAFF
16 TRBV6-5 CASSFPLTAKNTEAFF
12 TRBV2 CATKRGSYEQYF
17 TRBV4-1 CASSQSGLAGGLYEQYF
13 TRBV11-2 CASSLDRIYGYTF
15 TRBV10-1 CASSPHRNLNEKLFF
12 TRBV5-6 CASSLDRGEQYF
15 TRBV11-3 CASSLGQLSYNEQFF
17 TRBV2 CASSETRGHQGAKGYTF
15 TRBV18 CASSPPLQGLTEAFF
13 TRBV24-1 CATSAGGSYEQYF
13 TRBV3-1/TRBV3-2 CASSQFTNEKLFF
14 TRBV7-9 CASYTPGTHYGYTF
15 TRBV19 CASSIEAGARNEQFF
15 TRBV7-8 CASSLALAIPTEAFF
15 TRBV3-1/TRBV3-2 CASSQDRPRDETQYF
15 TRBV28 CASSAPGTGHYEQYF
14 TRBV6-5 CASKRQGLISPLHF
15 TRBV2 CASSEARANNQPQHF
14 TRBV18 CASSPGRVPDTQYF
14 TRBV5-8 CASSLGAGNQPQHF
16 TRBV4-1 CASSQALTGDFSGYTF
16 TRBV5-1 CASSLGPTGGTDTQYF
15 TRBV29-1 CSVRGTSGEGDTQYF
16 TRBV5-4 CASSLASTGANSPLHF
16 TRBV7-9 CASTHYRRTENYGYTF
14 TRBV27 CASSPRPSNEKLFF
15 TRBV12-5 CASGFSSGRTYEQYF
11 TRBV2 CASSVTGGQYF
16 TRBV7-9 CASSPRLGGNYNEQFF
13 TRBV28 CASSLTAAYEQYF
13 TRBV7-9 CASSPGEFAEAFF